The 29 T cell receptor beta chains reported below all come from one sample, sequenced in a study of blood T cells in healthy people across ages. Sample-barcoded 5' priming and a J-beta primer mix drove a second PCR of 7 to 11 cycles. Via MiXCR, TCRdb re-called the 5' RACE reads, giving one row per CDR3 protein. The table has roughly 800,000 distinct CDR3 sequences, roughly 64% seen once; the top ten hold 22%. The material sequenced was blood. These receptors came from a man under 40 in good health.

A few counts support this clonotype. The chain links TRBV3-1 to TRBJ2-5; TRBD2 aligns across 8 bases. The CDR3 length is 13 residues. CDR1 and CDR2 from the germline V gene are LGHDT and YNNKEL (reference sequence). J gave up 2 bases and V 8 bases, and 4 bases lay outside the gene matches. CDR3: CASGSGVQETQYF. In DNA, the CDR3 is TGTGCCAGCGGTAGCGGGGTTCAAGAGACCCAGTACTTC.

This clonotype was detected only a few times. The chain links TRBV10-3 to TRBJ2-5, with D maybe TRBD1 (5 bases). The CDR3 consists of 17 residues. Germline CDR1 and CDR2: ENHRY and SYGVKD. V dropped 6 bases and J dropped 0 bases, with 20 bases sitting between them. The CDR3: CAISDPEPWTNQETQYF. The CDR3, as DNA: TGTGCCATCAGCGATCCCGAACCGTGGACAAACCAAGAGACCCAGTACTTC.

The chain combines TRBV6-5 with TRBJ2-1; the D is unclear. CDR1 is MNHEY, CDR2 SVGAGI, per germline. This CDR3 spans 12 amino acids. The V and J ends lost 5 bases and 2 bases respectively, with 4 bases between them. As DNA, the CDR3 is TGTGCCAGCAGTGCGACCTACAATGAGCAGTTCTTC. Translation gives CASSATYNEQFF.

This chain joins TRBV14 and TRBJ1-6; possible D gene TRBD1, 5 bases. CDR1 and CDR2 (germline): SGHDN, FVKESK. Trimming stripped 2 bases from V and 13 bases from J, with 12 bases between. The CDR3 consists of 13 residues. CDR3 sequence (DNA): TGTGCCAGCAGCCAAACAAATGGGACTCCCCTCCACTTT. Amino acids: CASSQTNGTPLHF.

This clonotype was detected only a few times. The chain couples TRBV20-1 to TRBJ2-3, with 8 bases aligning to TRBD1. CDR1 and CDR2 from the germline V gene are DFQATT and SNEGSKA (reference sequence). The CDR3 consists of 17 residues. The J segment lost 2 bases and the V segment lost 0 bases, leaving 10 bases of the junction unmatched. The CDR3 region is CSARDPRTGLPTDTQYF. CDR3 DNA: TGCAGTGCTAGAGATCCCCGGACAGGGCTACCCACAGATACGCAGTATTTT.

The rearrangement uses TRBV6-2 or TRBV6-3 and TRBJ2-5; a weak D match, TRBD2 (6 bases). The ends were cut back, 7 bases at V and 5 bases at J, with 20 bases in the middle. The CDR3 loop spans 15 amino acids. Germline values: CDR1 MNHEY, CDR2 SVGEGT. For the CDR3, the DNA is TGTGCCAGCACCGACCAAGCGGGCACGTGGGAGACCCAGTACTTC. Encoded protein: CASTDQAGTWETQYF.

The genes are TRBV20-1 and TRBJ2-7; D perhaps matches TRBD2 (5 bases). This CDR3 comprises 14 residues. CDR1 and CDR2 from the germline V gene are DFQATT and SNEGSKA (reference sequence). The V end was cut by 4 bases, the J end by 3 bases, with 16 bases between. CDR3 nucleotide sequence: TGCAGTGCTATGGGTGGGAGCGGCCTCTACGAGCAGTACTTC. Translation gives CSAMGGSGLYEQYF.

This clonotype was recorded a few times. A much larger clone lies one base from this, so it may be a read error. This chain uses TRBV11-2 with TRBJ1-1; D is unresolved. The CDR3 spans 10 residues. Germline V gene sequence: CDR1 SGHAT, CDR2 FQNNGV. The CDR3 DNA reads as TGTGCCGGCAGGAACACTGAAGCTTTCTTT. It specifies CAGRNTEAFF.

This clonotype appeared once. The V and J genes are TRBV5-1 and TRBJ2-4, with 7 nucleotides matching TRBD1. This CDR3 has 14 residues. Germline assignment: CDR1 SGHRS and CDR2 YFSETQ. Trimming removed 0 bases from V and 13 bases from J; junction bases left unmatched: 10. The CDR3 nucleotides read TGCGCCAGCAGCTTGGGACAGGGTGGAAGAGAGCAGTACTTC. The encoded protein is CASSLGQGGREQYF.

The chain recombines TRBV20-1 with TRBJ2-7; the D is unclear. Germline V CDR1 and CDR2: DFQATT, SNEGSKA (reference sequence). V was clipped by 2 bases and J by 2 bases, with 7 bases between them. The CDR3 has 12 residues. DNA for the CDR3: TGCAGTGCTAGATGGAGAACCTACGAGCAGTACTTC. It codes for CSARWRTYEQYF.

V gene TRBV12-3 or TRBV12-4 combines with J gene TRBJ1-1; D is perhaps TRBD1 (6 bases). The V end lost 5 bases, the J end lost 6 bases, and 19 bases lay between the germline ends. This CDR3 region has 15 residues. The CDR3 reads CASSLSGGGFAEAFF. The DNA of the CDR3 is TGTGCCAGCAGTCTGAGCGGGGGGGGCTTTGCTGAAGCTTTCTTT.

V and J are TRBV5-1 and TRBJ2-1; D remains ambiguous. The CDR3 contains 12 residues. V lost 1 base and J 9 bases, leaving 8 bases between the germline ends. Germline assignment: CDR1 SGHRS and CDR2 YFSETQ. CDR3 bases: TGCGCCAGCAGCTTGACGCAACGTGAGCAGTTCTTC. Translation gives CASSLTQREQFF.

The gene calls are TRBV9 and TRBJ2-1; TRBD1 matches at 7 bases. Trimming cost V 7 bases and J 11 bases; bases outside gene matches: 18. In germline, CDR1 is SGDLS, CDR2 YYNGEE. This CDR3 region has 15 residues. CDR3 amino acids: CASVSQGRARPKQFF. CDR3 nucleotide sequence: TGTGCCAGCGTCTCACAGGGGCGGGCCCGGCCAAAGCAGTTCTTC.

The chain employs TRBV11-2 and TRBJ1-1; D is unclear. CDR3 length equals 15 residues. V lost 5 bases to trimming and J lost 8 bases, with 21 bases between them. Germline assignment: CDR1 SGHAT and CDR2 FQNNGV. The CDR3 here is CASSPLTQTPSEAFF. CDR3 DNA: TGTGCCAGCAGCCCACTGACCCAAACTCCGTCGGAAGCTTTCTTT.

Worth noting for this clonotype: An end of the junction differs from the germline gene, which may be a read error. The rearrangement uses TRBV28 and TRBJ2-4; no reliable D call. The germline CDR1 and CDR2 sequences are MDHEN and SYDVKM. The CDR3 length is 16 residues. CDR3 region: CASGFVDGLAKNIQYF. CDR3 bases: TGTGCCAGCGGTTTCGTCGACGGCCTAGCCAAAAACATTCAGTACTTC.

This rearrangement joins TRBV20-1 to TRBJ1-3, with D hard to call. The CDR3 length is 11 residues. CDR1 and CDR2 from the germline V gene are DFQATT and SNEGSKA (reference sequence). Trimming pared 7 bases from V and 8 bases from J, leaving 12 bases between. In DNA form, the CDR3 reads TGCAGTGTTAAGGGTTTGGACACCATATATTTT. Translating gives CSVKGLDTIYF.

This sequence joins TRBV6-1 and TRBJ2-5; D is perhaps TRBD1 (5 bases). The V gene lost 1 base and the J gene lost 4 bases, with 10 bases spanning the gap. Germline V gene data show CDR1 as MNHNS and CDR2 as SASEGT. The CDR3 loop spans 14 amino acids. The CDR3, as DNA: TGTGCCAGCAGTGAAGATCTGACAGTAGAGACCCAGTACTTC. Its protein product is CASSEDLTVETQYF.

The chain uses TRBV29-1 and TRBJ2-1, with 9 nucleotides matching TRBD2. Looked up from germline, CDR1 is SQVTM and CDR2 is ANQGSEA. After removal of 5 bases from V and 4 bases from J, the junction contained 6 bases not matched to a gene. CDR3 size: 14 residues. The CDR3 nucleotides are TGCAGCGTTCCTAGCGGGGCGGGATACAATGAGCAGTTCTTC. It is translated as CSVPSGAGYNEQFF.

This clonotype was recorded a few times. This chain joins TRBV12-3 or TRBV12-4 and TRBJ2-7, with D possibly being TRBD1 (5 bases). With 6 bases removed from V and 4 bases from J, the gap between germline ends came to 13 bases. There are 13 residues in the CDR3. Here the CDR3 DNA reads TGTGCCAGCAGACCCTCAGGGTTATACGAGCAGTACTTC. Translated, it gives CASRPSGLYEQYF.

This chain uses TRBV20-1 with TRBJ2-2; a possible D gene is TRBD1 (5 bases). There are 14 residues in the CDR3. Trimming removed 7 bases at V and 5 bases at J, with 17 bases between. From germline, CDR1 is DFQATT and CDR2 SNEGSKA (reference sequence). CDR3 in DNA: TGCAGTGGCGGACGGGCCCAGGGAACCGGGGAGCTGTTTTTT. As protein: CSGGRAQGTGELFF.

This clonotype showed up just a few times. The chain links TRBV12-3 or TRBV12-4 to TRBJ2-3; D is unclear. V was cut by 3 bases and J by 5 bases, with 6 bases left in between. This CDR3 has 12 residues. The CDR3 sequence is CASSFNRDTQYF. For the CDR3, the DNA is TGTGCCAGCAGTTTTAACAGAGATACGCAGTATTTT.

The genes are TRBV6-5 and TRBJ2-5, with 9 bases aligning to TRBD2. Trimming took 2 bases from V and 4 from J; bases not matched to a gene: 8. Germline V gene sequence: CDR1 MNHEY, CDR2 SVGAGI. The CDR3 has 16 amino acids. CDR3 sequence: CASSYVAGGPGETQYF. In DNA, the CDR3 is TGTGCCAGCAGTTACGTGGCGGGGGGGCCGGGAGAGACCCAGTACTTC.

This chain links TRBV5-1 with TRBJ2-7; no clear D gene. CDR3 size: 15 residues. In germline, CDR1 is SGHRS, CDR2 YFSETQ. Trimming removed 1 base at V and 1 base at J, with 12 bases between. The chain's CDR3 is CASSLLSEESYEQYF. As DNA, the CDR3 is TGCGCCAGCAGCTTGCTCAGTGAAGAGTCCTACGAGCAGTACTTC. The entire variable domain, with the rest obtained from reference TRBV5-1 and TRBJ2-7, is as follows: KAGVTQTPRYLIKTRGQQVTLSCSPISGHRSVSWYQQTPGQGLQFLFEYFSETQRNKGNFPGRFSGRQFSNSRSEMNVSTLELGDSALYLCASSLLSEESYEQYFGPGTRLTVT.

This clonotype was recorded at least ten times. V gene TRBV12-3 or TRBV12-4 combines with J gene TRBJ2-7; TRBD2 aligns across 7 bases. The ends lost 1 base at V and 6 bases at J; junction bases unmatched: 6. This CDR3 has 14 residues. CDR3 bases: TGTGCCAGCAGTTTAGGCGGGGGACCCTCCGAGCAGTACTTC. Its translation is CASSLGGGPSEQYF.

The gene calls are TRBV13 and TRBJ2-7; 9 bases line up with TRBD2. CDR1 is PRHDT, CDR2 FYEKMQ, per germline (reference sequence). The CDR3 extends over 14 amino acids. V gave up 3 bases and J gave up 3 bases; unmatched junction bases: 3. The CDR3 sequence is CASSFNSGSYEQYF. In DNA form, the CDR3 reads TGTGCCAGCAGCTTTAATAGCGGGAGCTACGAGCAGTACTTC.

Only a few counts were recorded for this clonotype. The chain uses TRBV7-2 and TRBJ1-2, with 7 bases lining up with TRBD1. Germline CDR1 and CDR2: SGHTA and FQGNSA. The CDR3 spans 13 residues. V shed 3 bases, J shed 8 bases, and the junction held 6 bases outside the gene matches. The CDR3 here is CASSLGTARGYTF. The CDR3 DNA reads as TGTGCCAGCAGCTTGGGGACAGCTAGGGGCTACACCTTC. The full variable domain, completed using reference TRBV7-2 and TRBJ1-2, is GAGVSQSPSNKVTEKGKDVELRCDPISGHTALYWYRQSLGQGLEFLIYFQGNSAPDKSGLPSDRFSAERTGGSVSTLTIQRTQQEDSAVYLCASSLGTARGYTFGSGTRLTVV.

This clonotype has just a few counts. The V and J genes are TRBV25-1 and TRBJ2-7; tentatively, D is TRBD1 or TRBD2 (5 bases each). There are 14 residues in the CDR3. The V gene lost 1 base and the J gene lost 3 bases, with 10 bases spanning the gap. CDR1 MGHDK and CDR2 SYGVNS come from the germline V gene. The CDR3 DNA is TGTGCCAGCAGTGAATGGCCAGGGAGCTACGAGCAGTACTTC. This sequence encodes CASSEWPGSYEQYF.

Only one count was recorded for this clonotype. As DNA, the CDR3 is TGTGCCAGCAGCTTAGAAGGGTACTACAATGAGCAGTTCTTC. It is translated as CASSLEGYYNEQFF. V is TRBV7-8 and J is TRBJ2-1; D unresolved. From germline, CDR1 is SGHVS and CDR2 FQNEAQ. The CDR3 is 14 amino acids. V was cut by 1 base and J by 3 bases, with 7 bases left in between.

The rearrangement links TRBV3-1 to TRBJ2-1; D unclear. Germline values: CDR1 LGHDT, CDR2 YNNKEL (reference sequence). CDR3 length: 14 residues. The ends were cut back, 2 bases at V and 9 bases at J, with 14 bases in the middle. For the CDR3, the DNA is TGTGCCAGCAGCCAATCCCAGATCGCTGGTGAGCAGTTCTTC. The encoded protein is CASSQSQIAGEQFF.